Following are 31 T cell receptor beta chains from one sample sequenced in a study of T cell responses to AZD1222 COVID-19 vaccine (dated by TCRdb to about 2021). The library was made by the immunoSEQ multiplex PCR assay. Not all clones reach the TCRdb copy of this immuneACCESS table, which keeps in-frame sequences only. Checked studies attribute under half of the gap to unresolved V genes and leave the rest unexplained. The table for this sample lists 160,000 or so clones; about nine tenths of them were counted only once. Jointly, the top ten make up about a tenth of the sample. According to the study, the label for this sample's time point signals: about 28 days (+/-7) after the second vaccine dose. The sequencing here drew on peripheral blood, taken 28 days after the second AZD1222 dose. The receptor set was obtained from an adult who received the AZD1222 COVID-19 vaccine.

The chain couples TRBV19 to TRBJ2-1; 7 bases fit TRBD2. CDR1 and CDR2 (germline): LNHDA, SQIVND (reference sequence). Losses at the gene ends were 7 bases for V and 3 bases for J; bases not matched to a gene: 6. The CDR3 sequence is 14 residues long. In nucleotides, the CDR3 is TGTGCCAGTAAAGAAAGCGGGGACTACAATGAGCAGTTCTTC. Its protein is CASKESGDYNEQFF.

J is TRBJ2-3 and V is TRBV5-1; possible D gene TRBD2, 5 bases. CDR1 is SGHRS, CDR2 YFSETQ, per germline. Trimming removed 2 bases from V and 9 bases from J, with 16 bases in between. The CDR3 has 14 amino acids. CDR3 loop: CASSFDPSTGTQYF. CDR3 DNA sequence: TGCGCCAGCAGCTTTGACCCCTCCACGGGGACGCAGTATTTT.

V is TRBV5-6 and J is TRBJ1-6; D perhaps matches TRBD1 (5 bases). The CDR3 contains 14 residues. V dropped 5 bases and J dropped 6 bases, with 12 bases sitting between them. Germline V CDR1 and CDR2: SGHDT, YYEEEE. The CDR3, as DNA: TGTGCCAGCAGTGCGAGGCAGGGTAATTCACCCCTCCACTTT. This encodes CASSARQGNSPLHF.

The chain uses TRBV5-6 and TRBJ2-7, with D possibly TRBD2 on 6 matching bases. There are 15 residues in the CDR3. The germline V gene encodes CDR1 SGHDT and CDR2 YYEEEE. Trimming took off 2 bases at V and 0 bases at J, with 12 bases between the two ends. In DNA, the CDR3 is TGTGCCAGCAGCTTTACCCTGGGACTCTCCTACGAGCAGTACTTC. Translation: CASSFTLGLSYEQYF.

Only one count was recorded for this clone. The chain recombines TRBV7-2 with TRBJ2-5, with D possibly matching TRBD2 (5 bases). CDR3 length: 12 residues. Trimming removed 4 bases from V and 7 bases from J, with 10 bases in between. Germline lookup yields CDR1 SGHTA and CDR2 FQGNSA. The CDR3 bases are TGTGCCAGCAGCTCTCGAGGAGGGACCCAGTACTTC. It is translated as CASSSRGGTQYF.

The CDR3 here is CASSTPGTGNYGYTF. The CDR3 DNA reads as TGTGCCAGCAGTACCCCTGGGACCGGTAACTATGGCTACACCTTC. This chain links TRBV28 with TRBJ1-2, with D maybe TRBD1 (5 bases). Germline loops: CDR1 MDHEN, CDR2 SYDVKM. This CDR3 is 15 amino acids long. Trimming removed 5 bases from V and 1 base from J, with 14 bases in between.

The V gene is TRBV2, the J gene TRBJ2-7; D gene ambiguous. The CDR3 runs 13 residues. V lost 5 bases and J 1 base, leaving 9 bases between the germline ends. The germline CDR1 and CDR2 sequences are SNHLY and FYNNEI. The CDR3, as DNA: TGTGCCAGCAGTTGGGCGACTTCCTACGAGCAGTACTTC. Translation gives CASSWATSYEQYF.

This chain uses TRBV27 with TRBJ1-1; TRBD1 agrees at 7 bases. Germline V gives CDR1 MNHEY, CDR2 SMNVEV (reference sequence). The CDR3 runs 11 residues. V was pared by 5 bases and J by 11 bases, with 5 bases of the junction left unmatched. DNA of the CDR3: TGTGCCAGCAGTCTCCCAGGGGGTGCTTTCTTT. Its translation is CASSLPGGAFF.

The rearrangement links TRBV7-9 to TRBJ1-4; TRBD1 matches at 9 bases. The CDR3 is 13 residues long. Germline loops: CDR1 SEHNR, CDR2 FQNEAQ (reference sequence). Trimming took 5 bases from V and 8 from J; bases not matched to a gene: 3. DNA for the CDR3: TGTGCCAGCAGCGGACAGGGGTGGGAAAAACTGTTTTTT. It yields the protein CASSGQGWEKLFF.

This clone has more than one count but fewer than ten. The chain is built from TRBV7-9 and TRBJ2-3, with D tentatively TRBD2 (6 bases). This CDR3 spans 15 amino acids. The germline gives CDR1 SEHNR, CDR2 FQNEAQ (reference sequence). Trimming stripped 5 bases from V and 0 bases from J, with 12 bases between. The DNA of the CDR3 is TGTGCCAGCAGCGCTCCCGGGACTAGCACAGATACGCAGTATTTT. It translates to CASSAPGTSTDTQYF.

The chain employs TRBV6-5 and TRBJ1-2; TRBD1 matches at 7 bases. From germline, CDR1 is MNHEY and CDR2 SVGAGI. The CDR3 consists of 15 residues. Unmatched junction bases numbered 13, after V lost 7 bases and J lost 5 bases. The CDR3 protein is CASKDEGQRPYGYTF. For the CDR3, the DNA is TGTGCCAGCAAGGACGAGGGACAGCGCCCATATGGCTACACCTTC.

The chain recombines TRBV6-2 or TRBV6-3 with TRBJ2-3, with D possibly TRBD1 on 6 matching bases. Trimming took 4 bases from V and 0 from J, leaving 11 bases between them. The CDR3 has 15 residues. Germline assignment: CDR1 MNHEY and CDR2 SVGEGT. Here the CDR3 reads CASSWDTPSTDTQYF. The CDR3 coding sequence is TGTGCCAGCAGTTGGGACACTCCTAGCACAGATACGCAGTATTTT.

The rearrangement links TRBV20-1 to TRBJ1-5, with D unclear. V lost 3 bases and J lost 3, with 15 bases in between. The CDR3 contains 15 residues. In germline, CDR1 is DFQATT, CDR2 SNEGSKA (reference sequence). The CDR3 nucleotides read TGCAGTGCTAGTCCCGGGTATGACAACAATCAGCCCCAGCATTTT. It encodes CSASPGYDNNQPQHF.

The chain links TRBV28 to TRBJ2-7; D is ambiguous. V lost 4 bases, J lost 7 bases, and 14 bases lay in between. The CDR3 runs to 13 residues. CDR1 MDHEN and CDR2 SYDVKM come from the germline V gene. The CDR3 sequence is CASSSNPPREQYF. CDR3 nucleotide sequence: TGTGCCAGCAGTTCCAACCCCCCACGAGAGCAGTACTTC.

This clone occurred a few times. V usage is TRBV6-4 and J usage is TRBJ2-2, with a possible D match to TRBD2 (5 bases). The ends were cut back, 7 bases at V and 4 bases at J, with 7 bases in the middle. Germline CDR1 MRHNA, CDR2 SNTAGT. CDR3 length: 12 amino acids. CDR3 DNA: TGTGCCAGCACCGGGGTCACCGGGGAGCTGTTTTTT. This encodes CASTGVTGELFF.

The V gene is TRBV28, the J gene TRBJ1-5, with 9 positions matching TRBD1. This CDR3 is built from 16 residues. Germline CDR1 and CDR2: MDHEN and SYDVKM. J was trimmed by 3 bases and V by 3 bases; bases with no gene match: 6. Written as DNA, the CDR3 is TGTGCCAGCAGTTTTCCGGGACAGGGTTACAATCAGCCCCAGCATTTT. Its translation: CASSFPGQGYNQPQHF.

The rearrangement joins TRBV24-1 to TRBJ2-1; 12 bases agree with TRBD2. CDR3 length: 15 residues. In germline, CDR1 is KGHDR, CDR2 SFDVKD. The J segment lost 6 bases and the V segment lost 4 bases, leaving 3 bases of the junction unmatched. CDR3 protein: CATSEGTSGRNEQFF. The CDR3 nucleotides read TGTGCCACCAGTGAGGGGACTAGCGGGCGCAATGAGCAGTTCTTC.

The CDR3 reads CSGGNGYNEQFF. CDR3 coding DNA: TGCAGCGGGGGGAATGGGTACAATGAGCAGTTCTTC. The gene calls are TRBV29-1 and TRBJ2-1, with D possibly called TRBD1 or TRBD2 (5 bases each). CDR1 SQVTM and CDR2 ANQGSEA come from the germline V gene. CDR3 length: 12 amino acids. With 7 bases removed from V and 4 bases from J, the gap between germline ends came to 11 bases.

This clone has a single count. This sequence joins TRBV7-2 and TRBJ2-7; 8 bases are a match to TRBD2. The J segment lost 2 bases and the V segment lost 4 bases, leaving 7 bases of the junction unmatched. Germline values: CDR1 SGHTA, CDR2 FQGNSA. This CDR3 is 15 amino acids long. CDR3 in amino acids: CASSSTSGPTYEQYF. The CDR3 DNA sequence: TGTGCCAGCAGCTCCACTAGCGGTCCTACCTACGAGCAGTACTTC.

The genes are TRBV3-1 (or the pseudogene TRBV3-2) and TRBJ2-1; D tentatively fits TRBD1 or TRBD2 (5 bases each). CDR1 and CDR2 (germline): LGHDT, YNNKEL (reference sequence). The V end was cut by 5 bases, the J end by 0 bases, with 14 bases between. The CDR3 is 16 amino acids. As DNA, the CDR3 is TGTGCCAGCAGCAATCGGGGCCGGAGCTCCTACAATGAGCAGTTCTTC. Translated, it gives CASSNRGRSSYNEQFF.

This chain uses TRBV28 with TRBJ2-7; 9 nucleotides agree with TRBD1. With 4 bases clipped from V and 5 bases from J, the junction kept 9 bases outside the gene matches. CDR1 and CDR2 from the germline V gene are MDHEN and SYDVKM. This CDR3 region has 15 residues. CDR3 DNA: TGTGCCAGCAGTTCCCAGGGACAGGGCGCCCACGAGCAGTACTTC. This codes for CASSSQGQGAHEQYF.

The chain couples TRBV5-6 to TRBJ1-1; no firm D call. Trimming cost V 4 bases and J 7 bases, with 8 bases left between them. This CDR3 contains 11 residues. From germline, CDR1 is SGHDT and CDR2 YYEEEE. Here the CDR3 reads CASSRDDEAFF. The CDR3 nucleotides read TGTGCCAGCAGCCGTGACGATGAAGCTTTCTTT.

This clone was observed a few times. The chain recombines TRBV15 with TRBJ1-6; 8 bases fit TRBD1. Germline loops: CDR1 LNHNV, CDR2 YYDKDF (reference sequence). The junction had 3 bases not matched to a gene; V was cut back by 1 base and J by 7 bases. The CDR3 is 15 amino acids. The CDR3 DNA sequence: TGTGCCACCAGCAGAGGTCGGACAGGGAATTCACCCCTCCACTTT. It encodes CATSRGRTGNSPLHF. Looking up the rest from reference TRBV15 and TRBJ1-6 gives the full variable domain: DAMVIQNPRYQVTQFGKPVTLSCSQTLNHNVMYWYQQKSSQAPKLLFHYYDKDFNNEADTPDNFQSRRPNTSFCFLDIRSPGLGDTAMYLCATSRGRTGNSPLHFGNGTRLTVT.

The chain couples TRBV7-9 to TRBJ2-7; D is unclear. The V end was cut by 1 base, the J end by 6 bases, with 13 bases between. The CDR3 runs to 14 residues. The V gene's germline CDR1 is SEHNR and CDR2 FQNEAQ (reference sequence). In DNA, the CDR3 is TGTGCCAGCAGCTTAGTGACGGCCTCGGGCGAGCAGTACTTC. The encoded protein is CASSLVTASGEQYF.

The chain employs TRBV27 and TRBJ2-5, with D perhaps matching TRBD1 (6 bases). The V end was cut by 3 bases, the J end by 1 base, with 12 bases between. Germline loops: CDR1 MNHEY, CDR2 SMNVEV (reference sequence). The CDR3 is 15 amino acids. The CDR3 is CASSFDRSIQETQYF. Here the CDR3 DNA reads TGTGCCAGCAGTTTTGACAGGTCCATCCAAGAGACCCAGTACTTC.

This clone was detected a few times. V and J are TRBV29-1 and TRBJ1-2; D is uncertain. V gave up 0 bases and J gave up 6 bases, with 14 bases separating them. CDR1 is SQVTM and CDR2 is ANQGSEA in the germline V gene. The CDR3 runs to 14 residues. The CDR3 DNA reads TGCAGCGTTGAAGATGTCGAGGGAGGGAATGGCTACACCTTC. It is translated as CSVEDVEGGNGYTF. Drawing the rest from reference TRBV29-1 and TRBJ1-2, the complete variable domain is SAVISQKPSRDICQRGTSLTIQCQVDSQVTMMFWYRQQPGQSLTLIATANQGSEATYESGFVIDKFPISRPNLTFSTLTVSNMSPEDSSIYLCSVEDVEGGNGYTFGSGTRLTVV.

The table lists this clone with a count of one. The chain carries TRBV2 and TRBJ2-2; a weak D match, TRBD1 (5 bases). Germline values: CDR1 SNHLY, CDR2 FYNNEI. The CDR3 has 15 amino acids. Trimming removed 3 bases from V and 1 base from J, with 9 bases in between. CDR3 in DNA: TGTGCCAGCAGTGACAGGGCGGTGAACACCGGGGAGCTGTTTTTT. Residues: CASSDRAVNTGELFF.

As to this clone: The identical CDR3 is also encoded by other nucleotide sequences in the sample. V usage is TRBV10-3 and J usage is TRBJ1-2; D is possibly TRBD1 (5 bases). The germline V gene has CDR1 ENHRY and CDR2 SYGVKD. With 3 bases removed from V and 4 bases from J, the gap between germline ends came to 12 bases. The CDR3 loop spans 14 amino acids. Written as DNA, the CDR3 is TGTGCCATCAGTGACGGCAGGGAGGGCTATGGCTACACCTTC. The encoded protein is CAISDGREGYGYTF.

J is TRBJ2-1 and V is TRBV7-3; D gene unclear. The CDR3 is 13 amino acids. V shed 5 bases and J shed 6 bases, with 11 bases lying between them. The germline V gene has CDR1 SGHTA and CDR2 FQGTGA. The CDR3 here is CASSRFGPNEQFF. Here the CDR3 DNA reads TGTGCCAGCAGCCGTTTCGGCCCCAATGAGCAGTTCTTC.

The rearrangement uses TRBV7-3 and TRBJ2-7; 13 bases fit TRBD2. CDR1 and CDR2 from the germline V gene are SGHTA and FQGTGA. V was pared by 1 base and J by 2 bases, with 11 bases of the junction left unmatched. The CDR3 spans 19 residues. The CDR3 DNA is TGTGCCAGCAGCTTAATCCTGCGACTAGCGGGAGGTCTTCCCTACGAGCAGTACTTC. Translation gives CASSLILRLAGGLPYEQYF. The full variable domain, with the rest looked up from reference TRBV7-3 and TRBJ2-7, is GAGVSQTPSNKVTEKGKYVELRCDPISGHTALYWYRQSLGQGPEFLIYFQGTGAADDSGLPNDRFFAVRPEGSVSTLKIQRTERGDSAVYLCASSLILRLAGGLPYEQYFGPGTRLTVT.

This chain joins TRBV7-2 and TRBJ2-1; 8 positions agree with TRBD2. The CDR3 length is 18 residues. The V segment lost 3 bases and the J segment 0 bases; nucleotides outside the gene matches: 10. Germline CDR1 reads SGHTA; CDR2 reads FQGNSA. DNA of the CDR3: TGTGCCAGCAGCTTCCCTCGCGGGAGGTCCGTCTCCTACAATGAGCAGTTCTTC. Encoded protein: CASSFPRGRSVSYNEQFF.